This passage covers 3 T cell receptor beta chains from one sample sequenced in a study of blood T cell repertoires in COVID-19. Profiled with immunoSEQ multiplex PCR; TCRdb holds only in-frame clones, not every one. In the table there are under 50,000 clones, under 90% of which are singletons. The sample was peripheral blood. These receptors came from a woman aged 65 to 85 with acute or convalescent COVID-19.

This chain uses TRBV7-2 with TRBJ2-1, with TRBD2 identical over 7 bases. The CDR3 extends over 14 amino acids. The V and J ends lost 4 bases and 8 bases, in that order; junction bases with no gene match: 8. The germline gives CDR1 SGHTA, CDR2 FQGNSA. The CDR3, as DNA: TGTGCCAGCAGCTCCGGGGGAGGGCCCTATGAGCAGTTCTTC. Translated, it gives CASSSGGGPYEQFF.

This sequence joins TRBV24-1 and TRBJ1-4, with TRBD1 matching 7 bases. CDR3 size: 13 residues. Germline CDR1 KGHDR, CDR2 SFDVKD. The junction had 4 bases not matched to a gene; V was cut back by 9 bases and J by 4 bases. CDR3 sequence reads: CATGQESNEKLFF. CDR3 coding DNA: TGTGCCACCGGACAGGAGAGTAATGAAAAACTGTTTTTT.

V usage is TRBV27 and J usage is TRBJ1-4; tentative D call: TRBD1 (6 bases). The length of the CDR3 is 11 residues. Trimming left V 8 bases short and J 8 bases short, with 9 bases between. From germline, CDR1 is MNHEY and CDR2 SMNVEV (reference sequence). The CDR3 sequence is CASRTGEKLFF. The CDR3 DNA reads TGTGCCAGCCGTACAGGGGAAAAACTGTTTTTT.